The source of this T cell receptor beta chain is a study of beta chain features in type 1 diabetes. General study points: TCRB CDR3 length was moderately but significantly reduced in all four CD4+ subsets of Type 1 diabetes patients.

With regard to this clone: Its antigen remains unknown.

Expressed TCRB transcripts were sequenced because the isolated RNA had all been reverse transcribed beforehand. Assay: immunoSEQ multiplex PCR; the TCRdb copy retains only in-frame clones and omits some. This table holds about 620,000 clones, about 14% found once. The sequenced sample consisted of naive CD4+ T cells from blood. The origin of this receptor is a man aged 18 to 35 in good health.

The CDR3 region has the DNA TGTGCCAGCCGCAGGACAGGGCCCTACGAGCAGTACTTC. Protein: CASRRTGPYEQYF. The chain recombines TRBV7-2 with TRBJ2-7; 8 nucleotides match TRBD1. Per the germline V gene, CDR1 is SGHTA and CDR2 is FQGNSA. After removal of 8 bases from V and 2 bases from J, the junction contained 5 bases not matched to a gene. The CDR3 totals 13 residues.